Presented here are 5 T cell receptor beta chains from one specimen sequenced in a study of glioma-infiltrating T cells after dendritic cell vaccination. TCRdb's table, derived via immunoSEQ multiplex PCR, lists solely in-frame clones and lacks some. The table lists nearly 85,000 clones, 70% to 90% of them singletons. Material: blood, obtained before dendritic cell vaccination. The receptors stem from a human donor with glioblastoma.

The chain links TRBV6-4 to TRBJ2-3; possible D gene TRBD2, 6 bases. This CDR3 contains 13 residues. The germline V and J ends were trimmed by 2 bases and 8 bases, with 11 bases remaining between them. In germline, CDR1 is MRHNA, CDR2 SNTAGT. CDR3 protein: CASSDLAGGTQYF. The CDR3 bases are TGTGCCAGCAGTGACCTGGCCGGGGGTACGCAGTATTTT.

This CDR3 reads CASGTPHSGGVNEQFF. The CDR3 coding sequence is TGTGCTAGTGGTACCCCCCATAGCGGGGGAGTCAATGAGCAGTTCTTC. This rearrangement joins TRBV12-5 to TRBJ2-1; 9 nucleotides match TRBD2. Germline V gene lookup returns CDR1 LGHNT and CDR2 FRNRAP. The V gene end was trimmed by 5 bases and the J gene end by 6 bases; junction bases not matched to a gene: 11. CDR3 length: 16 residues.

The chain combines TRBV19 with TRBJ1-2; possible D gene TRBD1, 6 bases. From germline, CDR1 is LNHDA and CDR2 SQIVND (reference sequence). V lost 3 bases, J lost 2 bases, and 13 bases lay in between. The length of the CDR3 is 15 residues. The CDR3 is CASSMVPQGNYGYTF. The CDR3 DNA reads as TGTGCCAGTAGTATGGTCCCGCAGGGGAACTATGGCTACACCTTC.

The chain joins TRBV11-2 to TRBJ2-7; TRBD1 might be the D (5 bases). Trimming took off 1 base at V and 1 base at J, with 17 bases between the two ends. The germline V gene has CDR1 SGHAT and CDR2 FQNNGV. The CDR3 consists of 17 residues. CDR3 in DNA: TGTGCCAGCAGCTTAGGTGAACCTGGGAAGGGGTCCTACGAGCAGTACTTC. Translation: CASSLGEPGKGSYEQYF.

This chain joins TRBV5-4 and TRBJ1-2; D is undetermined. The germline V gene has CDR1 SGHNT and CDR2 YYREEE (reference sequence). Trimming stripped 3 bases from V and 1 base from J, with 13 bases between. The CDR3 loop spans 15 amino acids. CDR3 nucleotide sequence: TGTGCCAGCAGCTCCTTGGGAGTCGGTAACTATGGCTACACCTTC. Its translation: CASSSLGVGNYGYTF. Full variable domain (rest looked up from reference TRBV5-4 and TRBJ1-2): ETGVTQSPTHLIKTRGQQVTLRCSSQSGHNTVSWYQQALGQGPQFIFQYYREEENGRGNFPPRFSGLQFPNYSSELNVNALELDDSALYLCASSSLGVGNYGYTFGSGTRLTVV.